Listed below are T cell receptor beta chains from one sample, sequenced in a study of T cell responses to AZD1222 COVID-19 vaccine. Sequencing was performed with immunoSEQ multiplex PCR; in TCRdb, only in-frame clones are kept and a portion is missing. The profile shows roughly 140,000 clones, approximately 94% of them singletons. Sequenced material: peripheral blood, taken on day 0 of AZD1222 vaccination. The receptors were sampled from an adult in good health. Each CDR3 is given with its conserved first and last residue. D genes are given only for firm matches. Some rows have no size entry. The others give once, few or many, or a class for an expanded clone.

d_call | j_call | v_call | clone_size | cdr3_aa | cdr3_nt
. | TRBJ2-7 | TRBV7-2 | . | CASSPGPGLYEQYF | TGTGCCAGCAGCCCAGGTCCAGGGCTGTACGAGCAGTACTTC
TRBD1 | TRBJ1-2 | TRBV5-1 | . | CASSPGVGTGAAIGYGYTF | TGCGCCAGCAGCCCCGGCGTGGGGACAGGGGCGGCAATAGGGTATGGCTACACCTTC
. | TRBJ2-5 | TRBV11-2 | . | CASSLYYNQETQYF | TGTGCCAGCAGCTTATATTATAACCAAGAGACCCAGTACTTC
. | TRBJ1-4 | TRBV27 | . | CASSSRGGPATNEKLFF | TGTGCCAGCAGTTCCCGGGGAGGACCGGCAACTAATGAAAAACTGTTTTTT
. | TRBJ1-5 | TRBV6-5 | . | CASSWSRGSGQPQHF | TGTGCCAGCAGTTGGTCGCGGGGGTCGGGGCAGCCCCAGCATTTT
TRBD1 | TRBJ1-1 | TRBV27 | . | CASSLTGTGALMNTEAFF | TGTGCCAGCAGTCTAACCGGGACAGGGGCCCTTATGAACACTGAAGCTTTCTTT
TRBD1 | TRBJ1-2 | TRBV30 | . | CAWTGIQAGGHGYTF | TGTGCCTGGACCGGTATCCAAGCAGGGGGCCATGGCTACACCTTC
. | TRBJ1-1 | TRBV12-5 | once | CASGLTLNTEAFF | TGTGCTAGTGGTTTGACCCTGAACACTGAAGCTTTCTTT
. | TRBJ1-4 | TRBV7-9 | . | CASRRPGTNEKLFF | TGTGCCAGCAGGAGGCCGGGCACTAATGAAAAACTGTTTTTT
. | TRBJ1-1 | TRBV5-5 | . | CASSLYRDTEAFF | TGTGCCAGCAGCTTGTATCGGGACACTGAAGCTTTCTTT
TRBD2 | TRBJ2-3 | TRBV3-1/TRBV3-2 | . | CASSDNARLAGGVDTQYF | TGTGCCAGCAGCGACAACGCCAGACTAGCGGGAGGTGTGGATACGCAGTATTTT
TRBD1 | TRBJ1-5 | TRBV6-2/TRBV6-3 | once | CASSSLGTGVVQPQHF | TGTGCCAGCAGTTCCCTCGGGACAGGGGTGGTTCAGCCCCAGCATTTT
TRBD2 | TRBJ2-7 | TRBV6-5 | . | CASSYGGGVYEQYF | TGTGCCAGCAGTTACGGCGGGGGGGTTTACGAGCAGTACTTC
. | TRBJ1-5 | TRBV2 | . | CASSGSYSNQPQHF | TGTGCCAGCAGCGGGAGTTATAGCAATCAGCCCCAGCATTTT
. | TRBJ1-5 | TRBV7-9 | . | CASSPTGPGGNQPQHF | TGTGCCAGCAGTCCGACAGGCCCCGGGGGCAATCAGCCCCAGCATTTT
. | TRBJ1-2 | TRBV9 | . | CASSVLGGLDGYTF | TGTGCCAGCAGCGTCCTTGGGGGGTTGGATGGCTACACCTTC
. | TRBJ1-5 | TRBV6-6 | . | CASGTPSSGQPQHF | TGTGCCAGCGGGACTCCTAGCAGCGGGCAGCCCCAGCATTTT
. | TRBJ2-3 | TRBV5-1 | . | CASSNGGADTQYF | TGCGCCAGCAGCAATGGTGGGGCGGATACGCAGTATTTT
. | TRBJ1-5 | TRBV28 | . | CASSFWAGSVFSNQPQHF | TGTGCCAGCAGTTTCTGGGCAGGGTCGGTTTTTAGCAATCAGCCCCAGCATTTT
. | TRBJ1-1 | TRBV5-6 | . | CASSFGGTEAFF | TGTGCCAGCAGTTTCGGAGGCACTGAAGCTTTCTTT
. | TRBJ1-2 | TRBV18 | . | CASSPDRAYGYTF | TGTGCCAGCTCACCAGACAGAGCCTATGGCTACACCTTC
TRBD1 | TRBJ2-7 | TRBV19 | . | CASSFPGTGLYEQYF | TGTGCCAGTAGTTTCCCCGGGACAGGCCTCTACGAGCAGTACTTC
TRBD2 | TRBJ2-1 | TRBV7-2 | . | CASSLGGLAGVQGQFF | TGTGCCAGCAGCTTAGGGGGACTAGCGGGGGTTCAGGGGCAGTTCTTC
. | TRBJ1-5 | TRBV7-9 | . | CASSLDSRNQPQHF | TGTGCCAGCAGCTTGGACAGCAGAAATCAGCCCCAGCATTTT
. | TRBJ1-4 | TRBV7-9 | . | CASSLGNNEKLFF | TGTGCCAGCAGCTTGGGGAATAATGAAAAACTGTTTTTT
. | TRBJ1-6 | TRBV27 | . | CASSLNGNSPLHF | TGTGCCAGCAGTTTGAATGGGAATTCACCCCTCCACTTT
. | TRBJ2-3 | TRBV5-1 | once | CASSLGYTDTQYF | TGCGCCAGCAGCTTGGGATACACAGATACGCAGTATTTT
. | TRBJ1-2 | TRBV6-4 | . | CASSAEAGAGYGYTF | TGTGCCAGCAGTGCCGAGGCAGGGGCGGGCTATGGCTACACCTTC
. | TRBJ1-2 | TRBV4-1 | . | CASSPPDRGYTF | TGCGCCAGCAGCCCCCCGGACCGTGGCTACACCTTC
. | TRBJ2-1 | TRBV3-1/TRBV3-2 | . | CASRPTHRDHFFF | TGTGCCAGCAGACCTACACACCGGGACCATTTCTTCTTC
. | TRBJ1-4 | TRBV2 | once | CASRRTATNEKLFF | TGTGCCAGCCGGAGGACAGCAACTAATGAAAAACTGTTTTTT
TRBD1 | TRBJ1-3 | TRBV6-2/TRBV6-3 | . | CASSYPDRGRSFTGNTIYF | TGTGCCAGCAGTTACCCGGACAGGGGGCGAAGTTTTACTGGAAACACCATATATTTT
TRBD1 | TRBJ1-2 | TRBV29-1 | . | CSVPDRGVTYGYTF | TGCAGCGTTCCGGACAGGGGGGTTACCTATGGCTACACCTTC
. | TRBJ1-1 | TRBV3-1/TRBV3-2 | . | CASSQIAGNTEAFF | TGTGCCAGCAGCCAAATCGCGGGGAACACTGAAGCTTTCTTT
TRBD2 | TRBJ2-1 | TRBV7-6 | . | CASSLELAGNNEQFF | TGTGCCAGCAGCTTGGAACTAGCGGGAAACAATGAGCAGTTCTTC
. | TRBJ2-6 | TRBV11-2 | . | CASSRPGRPSSGANVLTF | TGTGCCAGCAGCCGACCGGGACGGCCATCCTCTGGGGCCAACGTCCTGACTTTC
TRBD2 | TRBJ2-2 | TRBV7-3 | . | CASSSQREVGGELFF | TGTGCCAGCAGCTCCCAGCGGGAGGTTGGCGGGGAGCTGTTTTTT
. | TRBJ2-5 | TRBV2 | . | CASRVAGETQYF | TGTGCCAGCAGGGTCGCGGGAGAGACCCAGTACTTC
TRBD2 | TRBJ2-1 | TRBV19 | . | CATNKLAGGRSSYNEQFF | TGTGCCACTAATAAACTAGCGGGAGGACGGAGCTCCTACAATGAGCAGTTCTTC
TRBD2 | TRBJ2-3 | TRBV6-5 | . | CASSSAGGIDTQYF | TGTGCCAGCAGCTCCGCGGGGGGCATTGATACGCAGTATTTT
. | TRBJ1-1 | TRBV19 | . | CASSPWGAEAFF | TGTGCCAGTAGCCCATGGGGGGCTGAAGCTTTCTTT
. | TRBJ1-4 | TRBV30 | once | CAWSVREKLFF | TGTGCCTGGAGTGTACGTGAAAAACTGTTTTTT
TRBD1 | TRBJ1-3 | TRBV5-1 | . | CASRPGQGASGNTIYF | TGCGCCAGCAGACCCGGACAGGGGGCTTCTGGAAACACCATATATTTT
. | TRBJ1-5 | TRBV19 | . | CASSTTRGYQPQHF | TGTGCCAGTAGTACTACGCGGGGGTATCAGCCCCAGCATTTT
. | TRBJ1-4 | TRBV11-2 | . | CASSLVGTTNEKLFF | TGTGCCAGCAGCTTAGTAGGGACAACTAATGAAAAACTGTTTTTT
. | TRBJ1-2 | TRBV15 | once | CATSKQGDYGYTF | TGTGCCACCAGCAAACAGGGCGACTATGGCTACACCTTC
. | TRBJ1-1 | TRBV6-5 | . | CASSTRAPRTEAFF | TGTGCCAGCAGTACCAGGGCCCCGAGGACTGAAGCTTTCTTT
. | TRBJ2-5 | TRBV12-3/TRBV12-4 | . | CASTPRRQETQYF | TGTGCCAGCACCCCGCGCAGGCAAGAGACCCAGTACTTC
. | TRBJ1-2 | TRBV10-3 | . | CAISPPGVEGYTF | TGTGCCATCAGCCCTCCAGGGGTAGAGGGCTACACCTTC
TRBD1 | TRBJ1-1 | TRBV18 | . | CASSPLGQGAGTEAFF | TGTGCCAGCTCACCACTAGGACAGGGGGCAGGGACTGAAGCTTTCTTT
. | TRBJ1-2 | TRBV9 | . | CASSSGSFATYGYTF | TGTGCCAGCAGCTCGGGATCTTTTGCTACCTATGGCTACACCTTC
. | TRBJ2-7 | TRBV15 | . | CATSRAERHEQYF | TGTGCCACCAGCAGGGCGGAGAGGCACGAGCAGTACTTC
. | TRBJ1-3 | TRBV9 | . | CASSVDVGNTIYF | TGTGCCAGCAGCGTAGATGTTGGAAACACCATATATTTT
TRBD1 | TRBJ1-3 | TRBV5-4 | . | CASSLKTGAGNTIYF | TGTGCCAGCAGCTTGAAGACAGGGGCTGGAAACACCATATATTTT
. | TRBJ2-1 | TRBV3-1/TRBV3-2 | . | CASSQVFPESNGGEQFF | TGTGCCAGCAGCCAAGTGTTCCCTGAAAGCAACGGGGGTGAGCAGTTCTTC
TRBD2 | TRBJ2-1 | TRBV9 | . | CASSVVEAGGHNEQFF | TGTGCCAGCAGCGTAGTAGAAGCGGGAGGCCACAATGAGCAGTTCTTC
. | TRBJ2-1 | TRBV2 | . | CASSVGRISYNEQFF | TGTGCCAGCAGTGTAGGTAGGATTTCCTACAATGAGCAGTTCTTC